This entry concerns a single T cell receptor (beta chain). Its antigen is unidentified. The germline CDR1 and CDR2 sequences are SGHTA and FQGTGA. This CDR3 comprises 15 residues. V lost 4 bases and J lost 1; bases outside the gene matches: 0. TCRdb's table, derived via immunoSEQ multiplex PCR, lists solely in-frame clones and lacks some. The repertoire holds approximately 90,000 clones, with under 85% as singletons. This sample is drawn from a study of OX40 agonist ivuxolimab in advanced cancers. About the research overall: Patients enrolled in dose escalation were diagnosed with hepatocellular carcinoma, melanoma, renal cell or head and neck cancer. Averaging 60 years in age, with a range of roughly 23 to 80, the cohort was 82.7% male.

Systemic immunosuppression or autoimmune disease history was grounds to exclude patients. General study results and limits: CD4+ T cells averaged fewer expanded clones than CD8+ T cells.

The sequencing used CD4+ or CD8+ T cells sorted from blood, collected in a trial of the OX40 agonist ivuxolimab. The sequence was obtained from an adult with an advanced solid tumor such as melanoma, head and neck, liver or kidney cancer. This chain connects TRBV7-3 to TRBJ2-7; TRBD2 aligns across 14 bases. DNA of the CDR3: TGTGCCAGCAGCTGGACTAGCGGGAGGTCCTACGAGCAGTACTTC. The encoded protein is CASSWTSGRSYEQYF.